This T cell receptor (beta chain) originates from a study of CD8+ T cells in alopecia areata. This clone was observed a handful of times. The CDR3 consists of 11 residues. In germline, CDR1 is SGHTA, CDR2 FQGNSA. Trimming left V 5 bases short and J 5 bases short, with 7 bases between. T lymphocytes (CD4+ and CD8+) were sorted from PBMCs. Extracted RNA was reverse transcribed into cDNA, the sequencing template. The repertoire was sequenced with immunoSEQ multiplex PCR; TCRdb's copy has only in-frame clones and lacks some. The sample has 140,000 to 150,000 clones, about 47% seen once. The chain has TRBV7-2 and TRBJ2-7, with no clear D. This specimen was CD4+ T cells sorted from blood, taken at week 0. This clonotype was obtained from a human donor with alopecia areata. CDR3 amino acids: CASSTADEQYF. CDR3 in DNA: TGTGCCAGCAGCACCGCGGACGAGCAGTACTTC.